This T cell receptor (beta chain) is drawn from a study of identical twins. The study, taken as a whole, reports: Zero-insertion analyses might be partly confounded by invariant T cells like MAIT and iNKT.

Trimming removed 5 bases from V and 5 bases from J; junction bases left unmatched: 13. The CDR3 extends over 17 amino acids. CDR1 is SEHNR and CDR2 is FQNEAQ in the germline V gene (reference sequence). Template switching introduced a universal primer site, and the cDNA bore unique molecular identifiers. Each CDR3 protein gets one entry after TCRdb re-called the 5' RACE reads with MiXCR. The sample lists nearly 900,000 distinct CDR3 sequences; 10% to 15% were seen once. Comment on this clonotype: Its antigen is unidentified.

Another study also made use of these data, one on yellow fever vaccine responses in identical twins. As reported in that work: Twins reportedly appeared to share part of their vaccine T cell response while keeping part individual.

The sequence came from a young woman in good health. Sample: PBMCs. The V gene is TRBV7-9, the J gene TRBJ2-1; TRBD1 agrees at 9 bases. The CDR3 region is CASSRHKTGGSDNEQFF. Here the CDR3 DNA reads TGTGCCAGCAGCCGCCATAAGACAGGGGGGTCCGACAATGAGCAGTTCTTC.